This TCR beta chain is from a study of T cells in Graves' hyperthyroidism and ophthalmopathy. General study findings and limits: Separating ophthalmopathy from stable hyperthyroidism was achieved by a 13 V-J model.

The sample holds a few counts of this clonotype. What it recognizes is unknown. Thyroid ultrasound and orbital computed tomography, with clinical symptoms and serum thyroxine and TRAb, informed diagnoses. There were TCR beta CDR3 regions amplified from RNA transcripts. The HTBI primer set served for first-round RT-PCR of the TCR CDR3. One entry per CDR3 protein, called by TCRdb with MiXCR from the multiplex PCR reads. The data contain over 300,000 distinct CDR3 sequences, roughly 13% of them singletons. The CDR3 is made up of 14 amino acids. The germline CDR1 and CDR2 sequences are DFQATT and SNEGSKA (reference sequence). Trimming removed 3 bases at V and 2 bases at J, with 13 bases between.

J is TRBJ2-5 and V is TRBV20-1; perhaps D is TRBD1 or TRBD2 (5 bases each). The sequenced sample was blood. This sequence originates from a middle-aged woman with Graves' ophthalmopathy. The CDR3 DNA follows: TGCAGTGCTAGCCCGGGACGGAGACAAGAGACCCAGTACTTC. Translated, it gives CSASPGRRQETQYF.